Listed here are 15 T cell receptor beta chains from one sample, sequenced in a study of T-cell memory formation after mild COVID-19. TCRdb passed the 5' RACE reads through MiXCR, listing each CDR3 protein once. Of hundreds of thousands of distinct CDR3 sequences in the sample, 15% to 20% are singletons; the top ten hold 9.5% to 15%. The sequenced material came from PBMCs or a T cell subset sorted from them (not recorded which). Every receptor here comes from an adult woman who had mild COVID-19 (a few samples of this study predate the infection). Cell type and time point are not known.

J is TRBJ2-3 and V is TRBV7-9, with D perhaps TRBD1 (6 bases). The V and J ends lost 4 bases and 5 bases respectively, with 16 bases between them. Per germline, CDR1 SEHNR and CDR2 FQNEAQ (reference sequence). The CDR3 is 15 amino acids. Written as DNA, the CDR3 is TGTGCCAGCAGCTCCAACACAGGGACCAAAGATACGCAGTATTTT. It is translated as CASSSNTGTKDTQYF.

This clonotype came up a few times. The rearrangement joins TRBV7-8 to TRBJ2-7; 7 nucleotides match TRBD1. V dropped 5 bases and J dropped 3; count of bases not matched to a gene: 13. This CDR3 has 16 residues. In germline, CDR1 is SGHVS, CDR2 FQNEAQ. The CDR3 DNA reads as TGTGCCAGCAGCATAACCAGAGACAGGGAAGGCTACGAGCAGTACTTC. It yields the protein CASSITRDREGYEQYF.

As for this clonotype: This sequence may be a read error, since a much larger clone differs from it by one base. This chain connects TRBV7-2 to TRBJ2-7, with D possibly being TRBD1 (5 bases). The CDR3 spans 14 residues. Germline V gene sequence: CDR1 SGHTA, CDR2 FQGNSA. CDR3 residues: CASRLVLTAYEQYF. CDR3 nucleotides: TGTGCCAGCAGATTAGTGCTGACAGCCTACGAGCAGTACTTC.

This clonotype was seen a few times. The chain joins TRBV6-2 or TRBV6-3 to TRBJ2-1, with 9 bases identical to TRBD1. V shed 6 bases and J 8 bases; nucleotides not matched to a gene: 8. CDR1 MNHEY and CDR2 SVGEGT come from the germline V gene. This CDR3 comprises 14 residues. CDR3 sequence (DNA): TGTGCCAGCAGCGCAGGGACAGGGTACGATGAGCAGTTCTTC. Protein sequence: CASSAGTGYDEQFF.

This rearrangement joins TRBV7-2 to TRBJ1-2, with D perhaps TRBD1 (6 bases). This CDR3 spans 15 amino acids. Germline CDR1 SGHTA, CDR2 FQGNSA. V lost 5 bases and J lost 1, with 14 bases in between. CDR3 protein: CASSPDRDLNYGYTF. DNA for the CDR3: TGTGCCAGCAGCCCGGACAGAGACCTTAACTATGGCTACACCTTC.

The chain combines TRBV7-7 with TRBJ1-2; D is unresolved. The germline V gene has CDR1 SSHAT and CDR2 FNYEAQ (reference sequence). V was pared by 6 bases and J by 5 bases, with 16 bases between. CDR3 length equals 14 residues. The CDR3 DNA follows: TGTGCCAGCAGATCTCCCCCGGGCTGGTATGGCTACACCTTC. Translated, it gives CASRSPPGWYGYTF.

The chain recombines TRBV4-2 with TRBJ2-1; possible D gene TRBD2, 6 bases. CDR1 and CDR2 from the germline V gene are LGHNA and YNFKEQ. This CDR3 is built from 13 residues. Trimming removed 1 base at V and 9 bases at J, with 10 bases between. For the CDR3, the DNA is TGTGCCAGCAGCCAAGGACTAGTGAGTGAGCAGTTCTTC. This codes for CASSQGLVSEQFF.

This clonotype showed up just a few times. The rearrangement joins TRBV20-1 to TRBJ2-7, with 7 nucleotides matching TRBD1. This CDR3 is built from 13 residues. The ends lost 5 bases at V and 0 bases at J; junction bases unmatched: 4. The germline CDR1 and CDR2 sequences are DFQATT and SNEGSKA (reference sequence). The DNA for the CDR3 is TGCAGTGCTCCCCGGGACAGCTCCTACGAGCAGTACTTC. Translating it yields CSAPRDSSYEQYF.

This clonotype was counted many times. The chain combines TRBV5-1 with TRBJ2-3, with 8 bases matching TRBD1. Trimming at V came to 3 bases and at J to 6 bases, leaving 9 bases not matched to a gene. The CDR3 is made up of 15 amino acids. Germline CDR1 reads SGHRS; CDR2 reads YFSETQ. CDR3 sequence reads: CASSSGQGYSDTQYF. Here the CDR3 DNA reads TGCGCCAGCAGCTCCGGACAGGGTTATTCGGATACGCAGTATTTT. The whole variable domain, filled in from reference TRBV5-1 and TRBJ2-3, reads KAGVTQTPRYLIKTRGQQVTLSCSPISGHRSVSWYQQTPGQGLQFLFEYFSETQRNKGNFPGRFSGRQFSNSRSEMNVSTLELGDSALYLCASSSGQGYSDTQYFGPGTRLTVL.

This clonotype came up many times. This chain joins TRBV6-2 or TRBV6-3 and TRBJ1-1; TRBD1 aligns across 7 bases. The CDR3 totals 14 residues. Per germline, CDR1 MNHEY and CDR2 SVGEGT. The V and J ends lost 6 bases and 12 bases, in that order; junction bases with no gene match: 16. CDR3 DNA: TGTGCCAGCAGCCCCGCGGCCAGGCAGGGGGTACCTTTCTTT. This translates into CASSPAARQGVPFF.

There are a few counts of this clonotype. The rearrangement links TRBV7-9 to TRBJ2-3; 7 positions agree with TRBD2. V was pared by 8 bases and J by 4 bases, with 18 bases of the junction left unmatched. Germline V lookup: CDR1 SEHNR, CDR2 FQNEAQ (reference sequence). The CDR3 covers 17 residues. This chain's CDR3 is CASRPRVAGPSADTQYF. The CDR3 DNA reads TGTGCCAGCCGTCCGAGGGTAGCGGGCCCCTCCGCAGATACGCAGTATTTT.

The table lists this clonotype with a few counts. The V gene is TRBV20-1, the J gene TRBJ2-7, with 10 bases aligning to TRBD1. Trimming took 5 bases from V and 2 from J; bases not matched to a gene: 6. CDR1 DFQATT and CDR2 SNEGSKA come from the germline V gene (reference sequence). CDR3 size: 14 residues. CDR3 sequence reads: CSALRTGGTYEQYF. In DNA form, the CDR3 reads TGCAGTGCTCTTAGGACAGGGGGTACCTACGAGCAGTACTTC.

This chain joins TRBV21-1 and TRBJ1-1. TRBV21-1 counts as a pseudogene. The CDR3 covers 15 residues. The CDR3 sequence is CASSKVSPRDTEAFF. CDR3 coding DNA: TGTGCCAGCAGCAAAGTAAGTCCCCGGGACACTGAAGCTTTCTTT.

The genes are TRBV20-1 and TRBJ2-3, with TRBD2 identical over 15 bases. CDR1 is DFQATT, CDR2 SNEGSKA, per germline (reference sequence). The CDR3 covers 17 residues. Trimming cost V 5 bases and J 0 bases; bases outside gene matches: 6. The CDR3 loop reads CSALGLAGGPSTDTQYF. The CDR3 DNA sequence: TGCAGTGCTCTCGGACTAGCGGGAGGGCCGAGCACAGATACGCAGTATTTT.

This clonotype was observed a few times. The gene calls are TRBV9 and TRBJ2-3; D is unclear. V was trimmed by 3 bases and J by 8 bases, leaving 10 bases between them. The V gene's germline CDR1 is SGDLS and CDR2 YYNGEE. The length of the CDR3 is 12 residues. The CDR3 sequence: CASSGPRVTQYF. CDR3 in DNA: TGTGCCAGCAGCGGTCCGCGCGTTACGCAGTATTTT.